This TCR beta chain was documented in a study of response to subunit inactivated influenza vaccine. Study-level findings and limits: Authors suggested seasonal influenza vaccinations each recruit few new T cells.

The CDR3 spans 15 residues. CDR1 and CDR2 from the germline V gene are SGHKS and YYEKEE (reference sequence). V shed 4 bases and J 4 bases; nucleotides not matched to a gene: 8. TCRdb re-derived calls from the RT-PCR reads in MiXCR, one entry per CDR3 protein. The data contain 800,000 to 1,000,000 distinct CDR3 sequences, approximately 21% of them seen just once; the ten biggest clones take up roughly 10%. Note on this clonotype: Its antigen is not identified.

The material sequenced was PBMCs from blood, taken 4 to 6 days after vaccination. This clonotype originated in a man between 45 and 60 years old who received an inactivated influenza vaccine. The rearrangement links TRBV5-5 to TRBJ2-1, with 7 bases matching TRBD2. This chain's CDR3 is CASSAGWGGYNEQFF. The CDR3, as DNA: TGTGCCAGCAGCGCGGGGTGGGGGGGTTACAATGAGCAGTTCTTC. The full variable domain, its missing parts supplied by reference TRBV5-5 and TRBJ2-1, is DAGVTQSPTHLIKTRGQQVTLRCSPISGHKSVSWYQQVLGQGPQFIFQYYEKEERGRGNFPDRFSARQFPNYSSELNVNALLLGDSALYLCASSAGWGGYNEQFFGPGTRLTVL.